The rows below give T cell receptor beta chains drawn from one sample of a study of T cells in Graves' hyperthyroidism and ophthalmopathy. TCRdb used MiXCR to reprocess the multiplex PCR reads, holding one entry per CDR3 protein. The table has about 560,000 distinct CDR3 sequences, around 16% seen once; the top ten hold under 8%. Sequenced input: blood. These receptors were taken from a woman aged 25 to 39 with Graves' hyperthyroidism. Each CDR3 is given without its conserved first and last residue. Rows give clone size only sometimes, using once, few, many, or a class for an expanded clone.

clone_size j_call v_call cdr3_aa
- TRBJ2-2 TRBV2 ASTGTSRTGELF
many TRBJ1-2 TRBV20-1 SARRGSVDGYT
few TRBJ1-1 TRBV20-1 SARDWRGTNTEAF
many TRBJ1-1 TRBV3-1 ASSQLGTNTEAF
many TRBJ2-7 TRBV20-1 SARGGTYEQY
many TRBJ2-7 TRBV18 ASSPTFQSEQY
few TRBJ1-1 TRBV20-1 SAHTGNTEAF
many TRBJ2-3 TRBV12-3/TRBV12-4 ASSLVGAQY
many TRBJ1-2 TRBV6-1 ASSEWGAPGYT
many TRBJ2-7 TRBV13 ASSLRGQIGEQY
many TRBJ1-2 TRBV20-1 SARDSNYGYT
few TRBJ2-1 TRBV7-2 ASSILAHEQF
few TRBJ1-2 TRBV5-1 ASSLDAGGLNYGYT
many TRBJ1-5 TRBV20-1 SASYREGQPQH
few TRBJ2-1 TRBV6-2/TRBV6-3 ASSYSPGSYNEQF
few TRBJ2-4 TRBV7-9 ASSLEIAGGAKNIQY
- TRBJ2-2 TRBV6-6 ASSYSGVLTLNTGELF
many TRBJ2-7 TRBV7-9 ASSLPSASYEQY
few TRBJ2-1 TRBV24-1 ATSDLGTGEEVEQF
many TRBJ1-5 TRBV6-1 ASRTNSGRNQPQH
few TRBJ2-7 TRBV5-1 ASSSRGSRPEQY
many TRBJ2-3 TRBV6-2/TRBV6-3 ASSYSSGFTDTQY
many TRBJ1-2 TRBV12-3/TRBV12-4 ASSNDRGFFGYT
- TRBJ2-3 TRBV18 ASSPPTDLTDTQY
few TRBJ2-7 TRBV6-5 ASSYSGTLDEQY
few TRBJ2-1 TRBV7-6 ASSLTRLAGGPGEQF
few TRBJ1-4 TRBV27 ASSFVGEKLF
- TRBJ1-2 TRBV20-1 SARDSDEGAYGYT
many TRBJ2-3 TRBV6-5 ASSHTWWRGPRLSWTDTQY
- TRBJ2-2 TRBV20-1 SARGLGGTRDTNTGELF
many TRBJ2-7 TRBV28 ASSPPPGQGTYEQY
- TRBJ2-7 TRBV19 ASSPTAGTGGYEQY
many TRBJ2-2 TRBV7-2 ASSPGQGVGTGELF
- TRBJ2-1 TRBV6-2/TRBV6-3 ASSSLHVEQF
- TRBJ2-3 TRBV3-1 ASSDDTNQGIPDTQY
many TRBJ2-1 TRBV6-2/TRBV6-3 ASSPSTAVSYNEQF
- TRBJ2-6 TRBV12-3/TRBV12-4 ASTYGGTGISGANVLT